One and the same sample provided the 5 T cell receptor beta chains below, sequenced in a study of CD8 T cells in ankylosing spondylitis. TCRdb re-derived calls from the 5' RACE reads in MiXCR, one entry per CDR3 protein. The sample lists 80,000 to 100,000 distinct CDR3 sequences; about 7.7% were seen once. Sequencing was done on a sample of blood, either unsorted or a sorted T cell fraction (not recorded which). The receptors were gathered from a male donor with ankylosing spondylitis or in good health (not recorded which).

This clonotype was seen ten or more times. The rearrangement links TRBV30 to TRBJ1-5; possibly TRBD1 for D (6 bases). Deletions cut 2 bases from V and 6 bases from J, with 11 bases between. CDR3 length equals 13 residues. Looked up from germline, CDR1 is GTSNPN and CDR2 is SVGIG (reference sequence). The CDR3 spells CAWSPGATQPQHF. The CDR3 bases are TGTGCCTGGAGTCCAGGGGCAACTCAGCCCCAGCATTTT.

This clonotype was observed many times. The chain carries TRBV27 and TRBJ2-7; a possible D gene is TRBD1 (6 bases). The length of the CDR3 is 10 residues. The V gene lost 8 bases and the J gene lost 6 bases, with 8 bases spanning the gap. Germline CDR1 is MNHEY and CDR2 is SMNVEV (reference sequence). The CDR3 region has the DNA TGTGCCAGCGGGGGCCTCGAGCAGTACTTC. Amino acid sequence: CASGGLEQYF.

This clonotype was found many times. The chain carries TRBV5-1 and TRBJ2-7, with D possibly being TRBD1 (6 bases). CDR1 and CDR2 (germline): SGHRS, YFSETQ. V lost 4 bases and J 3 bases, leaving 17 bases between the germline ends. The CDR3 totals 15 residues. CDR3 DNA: TGCGCCAGCAGCCTGGGACACCTTGAGAACTACGAGCAGTACTTC. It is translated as CASSLGHLENYEQYF.

This chain's CDR3 is CASSFYSGSKTYEQYF. CDR3 DNA sequence: TGCGCCAGCAGCTTCTATTCCGGGAGTAAAACCTACGAGCAGTACTTC. The V gene is TRBV5-1, the J gene TRBJ2-7; D perhaps matches TRBD2 (6 bases). CDR3 size: 16 residues. The V gene's germline CDR1 is SGHRS and CDR2 YFSETQ. V lost 2 bases, J lost 2 bases, and 17 bases lay in between.

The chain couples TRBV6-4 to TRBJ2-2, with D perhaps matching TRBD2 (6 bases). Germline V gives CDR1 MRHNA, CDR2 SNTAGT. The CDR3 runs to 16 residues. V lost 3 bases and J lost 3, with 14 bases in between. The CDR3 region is CASSERPRRDTGELFF. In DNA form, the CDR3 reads TGTGCCAGCAGTGAACGGCCTCGGAGGGACACCGGGGAGCTGTTTTTT.